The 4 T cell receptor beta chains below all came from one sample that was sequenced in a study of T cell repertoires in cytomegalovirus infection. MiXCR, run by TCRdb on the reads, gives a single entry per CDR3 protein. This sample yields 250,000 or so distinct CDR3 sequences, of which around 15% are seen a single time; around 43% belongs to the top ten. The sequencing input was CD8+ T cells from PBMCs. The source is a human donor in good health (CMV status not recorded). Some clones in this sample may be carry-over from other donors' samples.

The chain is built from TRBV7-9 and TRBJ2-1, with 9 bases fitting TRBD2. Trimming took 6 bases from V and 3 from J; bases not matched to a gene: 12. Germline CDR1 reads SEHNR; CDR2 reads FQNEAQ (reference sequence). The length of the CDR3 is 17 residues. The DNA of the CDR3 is TGTGCCAGCAGTCTTCTCGGGCGGGGGGGCCTCTACAATGAGCAGTTCTTC. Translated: CASSLLGRGGLYNEQFF. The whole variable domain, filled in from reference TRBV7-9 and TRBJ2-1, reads DTGVSQNPRHKITKRGQNVTFRCDPISEHNRLYWYRQTLGQGPEFLTYFQNEAQLEKSRLLSDRFSAERPKGSFSTLEIQRTEQGDSAMYLCASSLLGRGGLYNEQFFGPGTRLTVL.

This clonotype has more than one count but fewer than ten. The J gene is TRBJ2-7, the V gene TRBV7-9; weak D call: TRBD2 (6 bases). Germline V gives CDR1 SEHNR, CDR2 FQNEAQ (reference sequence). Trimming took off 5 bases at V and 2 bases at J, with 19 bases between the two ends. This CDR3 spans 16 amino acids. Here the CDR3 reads CASSPEHLGRAYEQYF. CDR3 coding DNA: TGTGCCAGCAGCCCAGAGCACCTCGGGAGAGCCTACGAGCAGTACTTC.

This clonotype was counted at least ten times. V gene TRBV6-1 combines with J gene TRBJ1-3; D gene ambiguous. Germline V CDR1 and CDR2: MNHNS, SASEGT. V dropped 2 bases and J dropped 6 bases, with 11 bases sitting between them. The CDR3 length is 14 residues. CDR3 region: CASSEYDTLNTIYF. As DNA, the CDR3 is TGTGCCAGCAGTGAATACGATACCTTAAACACCATATATTTT.

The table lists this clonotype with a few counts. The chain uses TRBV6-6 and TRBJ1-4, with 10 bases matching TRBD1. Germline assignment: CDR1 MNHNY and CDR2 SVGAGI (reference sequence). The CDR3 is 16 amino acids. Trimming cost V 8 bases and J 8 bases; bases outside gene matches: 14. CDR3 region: CASWDRGTSQNEKLFF. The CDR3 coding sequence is TGTGCCAGCTGGGACAGGGGTACGAGTCAGAACGAAAAACTGTTTTTT.